This T cell receptor (beta chain) appears in the sequencing data of a study of blood T cell repertoires in COVID-19. Whole-study context: Sites across the United States, Italy and Spain contributed samples from acute and convalescent COVID-19.

Assay: immunoSEQ multiplex PCR; the TCRdb copy retains only in-frame clones and omits some. The table lists roughly 200,000 clones, around 87% of them singletons. This CDR3 is built from 18 residues. The J segment lost 7 bases and the V segment lost 4 bases, leaving 17 bases of the junction unmatched. CDR1 is SGHRS and CDR2 is YFSETQ in the germline V gene. The sample comprised peripheral blood. This clonotype was sampled from a man aged 55 to 70 with acute or convalescent COVID-19. The rearrangement uses TRBV5-1 and TRBJ2-2, with 9 bases that match TRBD1. The CDR3 DNA reads TGCGCCAGCAGCCGTTATCAAATGACAGGGGGAGATGGCGGGGAGCTGTTTTTT. It translates to CASSRYQMTGGDGGELFF.